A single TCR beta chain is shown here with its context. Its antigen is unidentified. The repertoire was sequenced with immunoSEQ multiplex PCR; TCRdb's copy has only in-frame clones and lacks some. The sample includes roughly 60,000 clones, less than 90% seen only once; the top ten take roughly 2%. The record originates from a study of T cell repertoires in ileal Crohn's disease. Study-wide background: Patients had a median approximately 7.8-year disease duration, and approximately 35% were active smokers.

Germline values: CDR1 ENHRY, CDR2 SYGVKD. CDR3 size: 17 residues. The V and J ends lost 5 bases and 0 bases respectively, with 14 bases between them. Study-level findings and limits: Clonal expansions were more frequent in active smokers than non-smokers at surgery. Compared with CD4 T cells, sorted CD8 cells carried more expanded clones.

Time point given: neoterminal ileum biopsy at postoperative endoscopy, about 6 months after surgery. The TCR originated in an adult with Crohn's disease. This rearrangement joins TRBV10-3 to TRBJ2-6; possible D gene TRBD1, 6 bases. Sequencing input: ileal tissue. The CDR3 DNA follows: TGTGCCATCAGTCAGGGACAACCCAACTCTGGGGCCAACGTCCTGACTTTC. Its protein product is CAISQGQPNSGANVLTF.